These 28 T cell receptor beta chains share one sample of origin, sequenced in a study of PD-1 blockade in mismatch repair-deficient tumors. Assay: immunoSEQ multiplex PCR; the TCRdb copy retains only in-frame clones and omits some. The table records under 50,000 clones, over 60% of them present only once. Sequenced here: PBMCs, sampled before pembrolizumab treatment. The receptors shown here come from an adult with mismatch repair-deficient cancer.

This clone appeared a single time. The rearrangement uses TRBV6-5 and TRBJ1-2, with D possibly matching TRBD1 (6 bases). This CDR3 has 15 residues. V was shortened by 4 bases and J by 2 bases, with 14 bases between the two germline ends. Per the germline V gene, CDR1 is MNHEY and CDR2 is SVGAGI. CDR3 DNA: TGTGCCAGCAGTTTAGGCAGGGGCCTCAACTATGGCTACACCTTC. It encodes CASSLGRGLNYGYTF.

The gene calls are TRBV15 and TRBJ1-1, with 7 positions matching TRBD1. The CDR3 runs to 15 residues. The V segment lost 0 bases and the J segment 2 bases; nucleotides outside the gene matches: 3. Germline lookup yields CDR1 LNHNV and CDR2 YYDKDF (reference sequence). CDR3 sequence: CATSREGQRNTEAFF. The DNA for the CDR3 is TGTGCCACCAGCAGAGAGGGACAGAGAAACACTGAAGCTTTCTTT.

This chain uses TRBV27 with TRBJ2-6; possibly TRBD1 or TRBD2 for D (5 bases each). The CDR3 has 14 residues. The germline V gene has CDR1 MNHEY and CDR2 SMNVEV (reference sequence). The V gene lost 3 bases and the J gene lost 3 bases, with 6 bases spanning the gap. The CDR3, as DNA: TGTGCCAGCAGTTTTGGGGGTGGGGCCAACGTCCTGACTTTC. This gives the protein CASSFGGGANVLTF.

The CDR3 loop reads CASSQGRLVSGELFF. CDR3 in DNA: TGCGCCAGCAGCCAAGGTCGTCTAGTTTCCGGGGAGCTGTTTTTT. The chain combines TRBV4-3 with TRBJ2-2; D is ambiguous. There are 15 residues in the CDR3. From germline, CDR1 is LGHNA and CDR2 YSLEER. Trimming took 1 base from V and 6 from J, leaving 12 bases between them.

V is TRBV5-6 and J is TRBJ2-1; 7 nucleotides agree with TRBD1. Germline assignment: CDR1 SGHDT and CDR2 YYEEEE. V gave up 4 bases and J gave up 6 bases; unmatched junction bases: 7. There are 14 residues in the CDR3. The CDR3 sequence is CASSGTARGNEQFF. CDR3 sequence (DNA): TGTGCCAGCAGCGGGACAGCCCGGGGCAATGAGCAGTTCTTC.

The genes are TRBV5-4 and TRBJ2-7; 7 bases are shared with TRBD1. The V gene end was trimmed by 4 bases and the J gene end by 2 bases; junction bases not matched to a gene: 6. The germline gives CDR1 SGHNT, CDR2 YYREEE (reference sequence). The CDR3 consists of 14 residues. The CDR3 DNA is TGTGCCAGCAGCCCACCGGGACAGCCCTACGAGCAGTACTTC. Translating gives CASSPPGQPYEQYF.

V is TRBV7-8 and J is TRBJ1-3, with D unresolved. Trimming removed 4 bases at V and 1 base at J, with 8 bases between. Germline CDR1 and CDR2: SGHVS and FQNEAQ. The CDR3 sequence is 14 residues long. CDR3 bases: TGTGCCAGCAGCTCGATGCGATCTGGAAACACCATATATTTT. Its translation: CASSSMRSGNTIYF.

This clone was recorded only once. The chain combines TRBV19 with TRBJ1-1; 8 bases line up with TRBD1. V shed 7 bases, J shed 4 bases, and the junction held 11 bases outside the gene matches. CDR3 length equals 15 residues. Germline V gives CDR1 LNHDA, CDR2 SQIVND (reference sequence). The CDR3 protein is CASNHLDRDGTEAFF. The CDR3, as DNA: TGTGCCAGTAATCATCTGGACAGGGACGGCACTGAAGCTTTCTTT.

This sequence joins TRBV2 and TRBJ2-7; a weak D match, TRBD1 (6 bases). With 3 bases removed from V and 0 bases from J, the gap between germline ends came to 15 bases. Germline CDR1 is SNHLY and CDR2 is FYNNEI. The CDR3 extends over 16 amino acids. In DNA, the CDR3 is TGTGCCAGCAGTGATCCAGGGGACCATACCTCCTACGAGCAGTACTTC. It yields the protein CASSDPGDHTSYEQYF. The whole variable domain, remainder taken from reference TRBV2 and TRBJ2-7, is EPEVTQTPSHQVTQMGQEVILRCVPISNHLYFYWYRQILGQKVEFLVSFYNNEISEKSEIFDDQFSVERPDGSNFTLKIRSTKLEDSAMYFCASSDPGDHTSYEQYFGPGTRLTVT.

The rearrangement joins TRBV6-6 to TRBJ2-3, with D possibly being TRBD2 (5 bases). Trimming removed 5 bases from V and 2 bases from J, with 17 bases in between. The CDR3 is made up of 16 amino acids. The germline CDR1 and CDR2 sequences are MNHNY and SVGAGI (reference sequence). CDR3 coding DNA: TGTGCCAGCAGTCCCGGGCCACTCGGGATCACAGATACGCAGTATTTT. Translation: CASSPGPLGITDTQYF.

The genes are TRBV4-2 and TRBJ2-2; D perhaps matches TRBD2 (6 bases). V was shortened by 1 base and J by 4 bases, with 19 bases between the two germline ends. The CDR3 extends over 18 amino acids. The germline V gene encodes CDR1 LGHNA and CDR2 YNFKEQ. This chain's CDR3 is CASSQVAVRLEGTGELFF. For the CDR3, the DNA is TGTGCCAGCAGCCAAGTTGCGGTGAGACTAGAGGGCACCGGGGAGCTGTTTTTT.

This chain joins TRBV27 and TRBJ2-5; D unresolved. Trimming pared 5 bases from V and 1 base from J, leaving 11 bases between. The germline CDR1 and CDR2 sequences are MNHEY and SMNVEV (reference sequence). The CDR3 length is 14 residues. CDR3 in DNA: TGTGCCAGCAGTACCGAGAATAGCCAAGAGACCCAGTACTTC. Residues: CASSTENSQETQYF.

The chain couples TRBV30 to TRBJ2-5; tentative D call: TRBD2 (5 bases). Germline V gene lookup returns CDR1 GTSNPN and CDR2 SVGIG (reference sequence). The CDR3 extends over 13 amino acids. With 6 bases removed from V and 0 bases from J, the gap between germline ends came to 11 bases. CDR3: CACLRAYQETQYF. CDR3 in DNA: TGTGCCTGTTTGAGGGCGTACCAAGAGACCCAGTACTTC.

This chain joins TRBV7-3 and TRBJ2-3; 7 bases map to TRBD2. Germline CDR1 is SGHTA and CDR2 is FQGTGA. The CDR3 spans 15 residues. J lost 4 bases, V lost 2 bases, and 6 bases had no gene match. CDR3 protein: CASSLSGGSPDTQYF. The CDR3 DNA is TGTGCCAGCAGCTTATCGGGGGGTAGCCCAGATACGCAGTATTTT.

The chain couples TRBV11-3 to TRBJ1-2; 9 nucleotides agree with TRBD1. After removal of 2 bases from V and 3 bases from J, the junction contained 4 bases not matched to a gene. The CDR3 spans 15 residues. The V gene's germline CDR1 is SGHNT and CDR2 YENEEA. Here the CDR3 reads CASSLTGGADYGYTF. In DNA form, the CDR3 reads TGTGCCAGCAGCTTAACAGGGGGCGCAGACTATGGCTACACCTTC. The full variable domain, rest sourced from reference TRBV11-3 and TRBJ1-2, is EAGVVQSPRYKIIEKKQPVAFWCNPISGHNTLYWYLQNLGQGPELLIRYENEEAVDDSQLPKDRFSAERLKGVDSTLKIQPAELGDSAVYLCASSLTGGADYGYTFGSGTRLTVV.

This clone was seen more than once but under ten times. The genes are TRBV29-1 and TRBJ1-2; 9 nucleotides line up with TRBD1. J was trimmed by 4 bases and V by 3 bases; bases with no gene match: 12. This CDR3 has 16 amino acids. Germline assignment: CDR1 SQVTM and CDR2 ANQGSEA. CDR3 amino acids: CSVEGTTGGRGYGYTF. In DNA, the CDR3 is TGCAGCGTTGAGGGTACAACAGGGGGCAGAGGCTATGGCTACACCTTC.

V usage is TRBV7-9 and J usage is TRBJ2-5; D is undetermined. Looked up from germline, CDR1 is SEHNR and CDR2 is FQNEAQ (reference sequence). This CDR3 is built from 12 residues. Trimming shortened V by 5 bases and J by 1 base, and 5 bases separated the two germline ends. The CDR3 sequence: CASSHIQETQYF. In DNA, the CDR3 is TGTGCCAGCAGCCATATCCAAGAGACCCAGTACTTC.

The sample holds a few counts of this clone. V gene TRBV2 combines with J gene TRBJ2-7, with D hard to call. V was shortened by 7 bases and J by 6 bases, with 4 bases between the two germline ends. CDR3 length equals 9 residues. From germline, CDR1 is SNHLY and CDR2 FYNNEI. The CDR3 region is CASNSEQYF. Here the CDR3 DNA reads TGTGCCAGCAATAGCGAGCAGTACTTC.

The chain links TRBV13 to TRBJ2-3, with TRBD1 as a possible D gene (6 bases). The V end was cut by 0 bases, the J end by 2 bases, with 18 bases between. Germline CDR1 reads PRHDT; CDR2 reads FYEKMQ (reference sequence). CDR3 length: 18 amino acids. The CDR3: CASSLGLKGVAVTDTQYF. CDR3 coding DNA: TGTGCCAGCAGCTTAGGCCTAAAGGGGGTGGCCGTCACAGATACGCAGTATTTT.

J is TRBJ2-1 and V is TRBV29-1, with 7 nucleotides matching TRBD2. Germline V lookup: CDR1 SQVTM, CDR2 ANQGSEA. With 1 base clipped from V and 6 bases from J, the junction kept 12 bases outside the gene matches. There are 16 residues in the CDR3. The CDR3 bases are TGCAGCGTTGAAGCCACCTGGGGAGGGGATCGCAATGAGCAGTTCTTC. The encoded protein is CSVEATWGGDRNEQFF.

The CDR3 DNA sequence: TGTGCCACTCGGACTAGCGGCAGCTCCTACAATGAGCAGTTCTTC. Encoded protein: CATRTSGSSYNEQFF. The chain recombines TRBV19 with TRBJ2-1; 10 nucleotides agree with TRBD2. Germline assignment: CDR1 LNHDA and CDR2 SQIVND (reference sequence). CDR3 length equals 15 residues. J was trimmed by 0 bases and V by 10 bases; bases with no gene match: 6.

About this clone: An end of the junction differs from the germline gene, which may be a read error. The chain joins TRBV7-7 to TRBJ2-2, with TRBD2 matching 7 bases. The CDR3 runs to 17 residues. CDR1 SSHAT and CDR2 FNYEAQ come from the germline V gene (reference sequence). The chain's CDR3 is CASSLATAGSNTGELFF. The CDR3 DNA reads as TGTGCTAGCAGCTTAGCGACAGCGGGATCGAACACCGGGGAGCTGTTTTTT.

The sample holds a few counts of this clone. The gene calls are TRBV6-5 and TRBJ2-7; D is possibly TRBD1 (6 bases). Germline V CDR1 and CDR2: MNHEY, SVGAGI. This CDR3 is built from 13 residues. The germline V and J ends were trimmed by 4 bases and 2 bases, with 9 bases remaining between them. The CDR3 nucleotides read TGTGCCAGCAGTTTTGGGACACCCTACGAGCAGTACTTC. Translating it yields CASSFGTPYEQYF.

This clone appeared a few times. The chain joins TRBV6-4 to TRBJ2-1; TRBD2 matches at 15 bases. V lost 3 bases to trimming and J lost 7 bases; unmatched junction nucleotides: 4. The CDR3 is made up of 16 amino acids. Germline-derived CDR1 and CDR2 are MRHNA and SNTAGT. This chain's CDR3 is CASSEMGLAGGNEQFF. The CDR3 coding sequence is TGTGCCAGCAGTGAAATGGGACTAGCGGGAGGAAATGAGCAGTTCTTC.

This chain joins TRBV23-1 and TRBJ2-2; D is perhaps TRBD2 (6 bases). TRBV23-1 is reported as an ORF; its role is uncertain. The CDR3 consists of 14 residues. V was clipped by 2 bases and J by 8 bases, with 12 bases between them. DNA for the CDR3: TGCGCCAGCAGTCAAGGATGGCGGGATGGGGAGCTGTTTTTT. This sequence encodes CASSQGWRDGELFF.

This chain uses TRBV5-1 with TRBJ2-1, with 10 nucleotides matching TRBD2. This CDR3 region has 13 residues. CDR1 and CDR2 (germline): SGHRS, YFSETQ. Unmatched junction bases numbered 5, after V lost 7 bases and J lost 7 bases. For the CDR3, the DNA is TGCGCCAGCCGGACTAGCGGATCGAATGAGCAGTTCTTC. Translation: CASRTSGSNEQFF.

The J gene is TRBJ1-5, the V gene TRBV6-5, with no clear D. The germline V gene has CDR1 MNHEY and CDR2 SVGAGI. Trimming removed 6 bases from V and 5 bases from J, with 11 bases in between. The CDR3 is made up of 13 amino acids. The CDR3 sequence: CASSSYFDQPQHF. The CDR3 DNA reads as TGTGCCAGCAGCTCCTATTTCGATCAGCCCCAGCATTTT.

The chain joins TRBV5-1 to TRBJ2-5; D is possibly TRBD1 (5 bases). Germline CDR1 reads SGHRS; CDR2 reads YFSETQ. The CDR3 has 14 amino acids. V lost 0 bases to trimming and J lost 1 base, with 7 bases between them. The CDR3 DNA reads TGCGCCAGCAGCTTGGAAACAGGCCAAGAGACCCAGTACTTC. This encodes CASSLETGQETQYF.